Each of the 13 T cell receptor beta chains below was sequenced from the same sample in a study of early T cells in non-severe SARS-CoV-2 infection. TCRdb re-derived calls from the 5' RACE reads in MiXCR, one entry per CDR3 protein. The top ten hold about a fifth of the sample, which has tens of thousands of distinct CDR3 sequences, roughly 8.8% seen once. Sequencing was carried out using whole blood. The receptors were gathered from an adult who was a healthcare worker with PCR-confirmed SARS-CoV-2 infection or an uninfected control (not recorded which).

This clonotype was detected ten times or more. The V gene is TRBV3-1, the J gene TRBJ1-6; 7 bases agree with TRBD1. The J segment lost 7 bases and the V segment lost 5 bases, leaving 5 bases of the junction unmatched. The CDR3 is made up of 14 amino acids. Looked up from germline, CDR1 is LGHDT and CDR2 is YNNKEL (reference sequence). This chain's CDR3 is CASSARDRNSPLHF. The CDR3 DNA reads TGTGCCAGCAGCGCACGGGACAGAAATTCACCCCTCCACTTT.

Ten or more counts support this clonotype. V gene TRBV10-3 combines with J gene TRBJ2-7; D remains unclear. This CDR3 spans 12 amino acids. The V gene lost 8 bases and the J gene lost 1 base, with 9 bases spanning the gap. Germline V gene sequence: CDR1 ENHRY, CDR2 SYGVKD. As DNA, the CDR3 is TGTGCCATCCGATCTAGTTCCTACGAGCAGTACTTC. As protein: CAIRSSSYEQYF.

There are a few counts of this clonotype. V gene TRBV5-4 combines with J gene TRBJ2-3, with D possibly being TRBD1 or TRBD2 (5 bases each). V was trimmed by 5 bases and J by 3 bases, leaving 16 bases between them. The CDR3 covers 15 residues. Germline CDR1 is SGHNT and CDR2 is YYREEE (reference sequence). This CDR3 reads CASSPGTLGTDTQYF. CDR3 DNA sequence: TGTGCCAGCAGTCCCGGGACCCTCGGGACAGATACGCAGTATTTT.

A few counts support this clonotype. The rearrangement joins TRBV24-1 to TRBJ2-2; D is unclear. The germline V and J ends were trimmed by 6 bases and 1 base, with 2 bases remaining between them. CDR1 and CDR2 (germline): KGHDR, SFDVKD. The CDR3 consists of 12 residues. CDR3 protein: CATSRNTGELFF. CDR3 nucleotide sequence: TGTGCCACCAGTAGGAACACCGGGGAGCTGTTTTTT.

This clonotype showed up many times. The chain has TRBV7-2 and TRBJ2-1, with a weak D call TRBD2 (5 bases). V gave up 2 bases and J gave up 9 bases, with 11 bases separating them. The CDR3 consists of 13 residues. Per germline, CDR1 SGHTA and CDR2 FQGNSA. For the CDR3, the DNA is TGTGCCAGCAGCTTATTCCTAGCTGCTGAGCAGTTCTTC. It encodes CASSLFLAAEQFF.

In its sample, this clonotype was seen a few times. This chain joins TRBV27 and TRBJ2-3, with TRBD2 matching over 7 bases. V shed 5 bases and J 2 bases; nucleotides not matched to a gene: 10. Germline assignment: CDR1 MNHEY and CDR2 SMNVEV (reference sequence). This CDR3 contains 16 residues. The CDR3: CASSPYGGISTDTQYF. The CDR3, as DNA: TGTGCCAGCAGTCCATACGGGGGGATATCCACAGATACGCAGTATTTT.

This clonotype was observed at least ten times. In DNA form, the CDR3 reads TGCGCCAGCAGCCCCGAGGGCCGGACAGGTGTCTCTGGGGCCAACGTCCTGACTTTC. This gives the protein CASSPEGRTGVSGANVLTF. The rearrangement links TRBV4-1 to TRBJ2-6, with 7 bases identical to TRBD1. The junction had 12 bases not matched to a gene; V was cut back by 4 bases and J by 0 bases. Germline values: CDR1 MGHRA, CDR2 YSYEKL. The CDR3 has 19 amino acids.

The J gene is TRBJ1-2, the V gene TRBV12-3 or TRBV12-4; the D is unclear. Trimming removed 6 bases from V and 4 bases from J, with 12 bases in between. The CDR3 covers 13 residues. The CDR3 is CASSLLLTYGYTF. Here the CDR3 DNA reads TGTGCCAGCAGCCTTCTCCTGACCTATGGCTACACCTTC.

This clonotype was recorded a few times. The J gene is TRBJ2-1, the V gene TRBV12-3 or TRBV12-4; D might be TRBD2 (6 bases). This CDR3 has 14 residues. Trimming took 5 bases from V and 7 from J, leaving 15 bases between them. CDR3 nucleotide sequence: TGTGCCAGCAGTCGAGGGCGTGGAGGGAATGAGCAGTTCTTC. Its translation: CASSRGRGGNEQFF.

This clonotype was seen only a few times. The chain combines TRBV5-1 with TRBJ2-3; D gene ambiguous. Per the germline V gene, CDR1 is SGHRS and CDR2 is YFSETQ. Trimming pared 0 bases from V and 1 base from J, leaving 9 bases between. This CDR3 contains 15 residues. CDR3 in DNA: TGCGCCAGCAGCTTGGGGCCCCTCGGCACAGATACGCAGTATTTT. This gives the protein CASSLGPLGTDTQYF.

The table lists this clonotype with many counts. The chain uses TRBV21-1 and TRBJ2-7; whether TRBD2, the table's D call, matches the DNA was not checked. TRBV21-1 is a pseudogene locus. CDR3 length: 14 amino acids. The CDR3 spells CASSKTSGGRKEYF. In DNA, the CDR3 is TGTGCCAGCAGCAAGACTAGCGGGGGAAGAAAGGAGTACTTC.

The chain links TRBV2 to TRBJ2-4; D is uncertain. Between the trimmed V and J ends, which lost 2 bases and 6 bases, there was a span of 11 bases. Germline V gene sequence: CDR1 SNHLY, CDR2 FYNNEI. CDR3 length equals 14 residues. The CDR3 region is CASSELRSANIQYF. The CDR3 nucleotides are TGTGCCAGCAGTGAATTGAGGTCGGCAAACATTCAGTACTTC.

The sample holds a few counts of this clonotype. This rearrangement joins TRBV15 to TRBJ2-1; 11 bases are shared with TRBD2. V shed 3 bases and J 7 bases; nucleotides not matched to a gene: 8. The CDR3 runs to 16 residues. CDR1 and CDR2 (germline): LNHNV, YYDKDF (reference sequence). CDR3 nucleotides: TGTGCCACCAGCAGCATCATAGCGGGGGGGCTTAATGAGCAGTTCTTC. Residues: CATSSIIAGGLNEQFF. Full variable domain (missing parts from reference TRBV15 and TRBJ2-1): DAMVIQNPRYQVTQFGKPVTLSCSQTLNHNVMYWYQQKSSQAPKLLFHYYDKDFNNEADTPDNFQSRRPNTSFCFLDIRSPGLGDTAMYLCATSSIIAGGLNEQFFGPGTRLTVL.